A selection of T cell receptor beta chains follows, all from one sample in a study of T-cell reconstitution after alpha-beta-depleted transplantation in children. TCRdb reprocessed the PCR reads via MiXCR and lists one record per CDR3 protein. The data contain about 870,000 distinct CDR3 sequences, roughly 15% of them singletons. Sequencing was performed on PBMCs, mostly from graft donor cells, taken 360 days after TCRalphabeta/CD19-depleted stem cell transplant. These receptors were obtained from a male patient between 10 and 17 years old who had a stem cell transplant for acute lymphoblastic leukemia, so the T cells may come from the graft donor. Each CDR3 is given with its conserved first and last residue. D genes are given only for firm matches. Size is stated for part of the rows, as once, few or many counts, or as a class when the clone is expanded.

CDR3nt: TGTGCCAGCAGTTTTGAGGGAGTAACGTTGGATGAGCAGTTCTTC
CDR3aa: CASSFEGVTLDEQFF
j_gene: TRBJ2-1
abundance: few
d_gene: .
v_gene: TRBV12-3/TRBV12-4

CDR3nt: TGTGCCAGCAGCTGGGCCGGGACCGGGCCCAATGAGCAGTTCTTC
CDR3aa: CASSWAGTGPNEQFF
j_gene: TRBJ2-1
abundance: few
d_gene: .
v_gene: TRBV7-6

CDR3nt: TGCAGTGCTAGAAGACCTAGCGGGAATTCAGATACGCAGTATTTT
CDR3aa: CSARRPSGNSDTQYF
j_gene: TRBJ2-3
abundance: .
d_gene: TRBD2
v_gene: TRBV20-1

CDR3nt: TGTGCCTGGAGTACCCGACAGGTACAAGAGACCCAGTACTTC
CDR3aa: CAWSTRQVQETQYF
j_gene: TRBJ2-5
abundance: few
d_gene: .
v_gene: TRBV30

CDR3nt: TGTGCCAGCTCACCCTCGACAGGGGTACCAGAGACCCAGTACTTC
CDR3aa: CASSPSTGVPETQYF
j_gene: TRBJ2-5
abundance: .
d_gene: TRBD1
v_gene: TRBV18

CDR3nt: TGTGCCAGCAGCCCCAACGGATTTACTAGCGGCAACCCTAGCACAGATACGCAGTATTTT
CDR3aa: CASSPNGFTSGNPSTDTQYF
j_gene: TRBJ2-3
abundance: .
d_gene: TRBD2
v_gene: TRBV3-1

CDR3nt: TGCAGCGTTGAAAGGCTAGCGGGAGGTTACGAGCAGTACTTC
CDR3aa: CSVERLAGGYEQYF
j_gene: TRBJ2-7
abundance: many
d_gene: TRBD2
v_gene: TRBV29-1

CDR3nt: TGTGCCAGCAGCTTAGATCGGCGGCACGAGACCCAGTACTTC
CDR3aa: CASSLDRRHETQYF
j_gene: TRBJ2-5
abundance: few
d_gene: .
v_gene: TRBV11-2

CDR3nt: TGCAGCGTGGGGACAGGGTACTATGGCTACACCTTC
CDR3aa: CSVGTGYYGYTF
j_gene: TRBJ1-2
abundance: many
d_gene: TRBD1
v_gene: TRBV29-1

CDR3nt: TGTGCCAGCAGCAAATCGTCATCCGGGACCCAAGAAGAGACCCAGTACTTC
CDR3aa: CASSKSSSGTQEETQYF
j_gene: TRBJ2-5
abundance: many
d_gene: .
v_gene: TRBV21-1

CDR3nt: TGTGCCAGCAGCCTGTTATACTCCACAGATACGCAGTATTTT
CDR3aa: CASSLLYSTDTQYF
j_gene: TRBJ2-3
abundance: many
d_gene: .
v_gene: TRBV12-3/TRBV12-4

CDR3nt: TGCGCCAGCAGCCGGACCCCCCAAGAGACCCAGTACTTC
CDR3aa: CASSRTPQETQYF
j_gene: TRBJ2-5
abundance: many
d_gene: .
v_gene: TRBV5-1

CDR3nt: TGTGCCACCAGCATGAACAGGGAAGGACAGCCCCAGCATTTT
CDR3aa: CATSMNREGQPQHF
j_gene: TRBJ1-5
abundance: .
d_gene: .
v_gene: TRBV15

CDR3nt: TGCGCCAGCAGTGAGTCTCCGGACCGCTCCCGGGAACTGTTTTTT
CDR3aa: CASSESPDRSRELFF
j_gene: TRBJ1-4
abundance: .
d_gene: .
v_gene: TRBV10-1